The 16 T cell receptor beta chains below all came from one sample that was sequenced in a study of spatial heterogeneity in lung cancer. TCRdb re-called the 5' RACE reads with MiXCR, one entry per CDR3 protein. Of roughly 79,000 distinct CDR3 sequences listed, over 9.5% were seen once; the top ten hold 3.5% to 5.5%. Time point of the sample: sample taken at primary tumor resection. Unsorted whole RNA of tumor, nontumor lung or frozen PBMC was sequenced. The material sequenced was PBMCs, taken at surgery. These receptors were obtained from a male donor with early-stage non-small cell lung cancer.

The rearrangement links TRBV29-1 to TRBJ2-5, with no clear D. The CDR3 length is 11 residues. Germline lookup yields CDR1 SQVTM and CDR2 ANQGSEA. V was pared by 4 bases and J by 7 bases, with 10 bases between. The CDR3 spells CSVVVDLTQYF. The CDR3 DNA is TGCAGCGTTGTAGTGGATTTGACCCAGTACTTC. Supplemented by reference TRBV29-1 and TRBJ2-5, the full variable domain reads SAVISQKPSRDICQRGTSLTIQCQVDSQVTMMFWYRQQPGQSLTLIATANQGSEATYESGFVIDKFPISRPNLTFSTLTVSNMSPEDSSIYLCSVVVDLTQYFGPGTRLLVL.

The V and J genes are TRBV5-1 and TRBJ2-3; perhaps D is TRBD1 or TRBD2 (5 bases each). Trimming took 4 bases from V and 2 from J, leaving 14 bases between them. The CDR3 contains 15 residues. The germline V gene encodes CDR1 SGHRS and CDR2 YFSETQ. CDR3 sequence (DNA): TGCGCCAGCAGCCCGGGACCGGTTTCCACAGATACGCAGTATTTT. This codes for CASSPGPVSTDTQYF. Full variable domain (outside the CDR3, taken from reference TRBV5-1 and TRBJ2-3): KAGVTQTPRYLIKTRGQQVTLSCSPISGHRSVSWYQQTPGQGLQFLFEYFSETQRNKGNFPGRFSGRQFSNSRSEMNVSTLELGDSALYLCASSPGPVSTDTQYFGPGTRLTVL.

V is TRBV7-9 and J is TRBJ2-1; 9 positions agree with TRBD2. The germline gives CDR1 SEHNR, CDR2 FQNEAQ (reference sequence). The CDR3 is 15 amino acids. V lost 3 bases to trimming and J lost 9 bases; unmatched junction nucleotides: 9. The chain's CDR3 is CASSLILAGWGEQFF. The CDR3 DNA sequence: TGTGCCAGCAGCTTGATACTAGCGGGTTGGGGTGAGCAGTTCTTC.

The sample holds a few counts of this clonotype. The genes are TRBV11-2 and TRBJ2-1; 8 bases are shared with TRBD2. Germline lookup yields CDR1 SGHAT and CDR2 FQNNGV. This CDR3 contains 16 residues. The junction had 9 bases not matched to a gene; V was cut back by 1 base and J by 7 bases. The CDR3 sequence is CASSLVGTRIGNEQFF. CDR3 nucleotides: TGTGCCAGCAGCTTAGTGGGGACTAGAATCGGGAATGAGCAGTTCTTC.

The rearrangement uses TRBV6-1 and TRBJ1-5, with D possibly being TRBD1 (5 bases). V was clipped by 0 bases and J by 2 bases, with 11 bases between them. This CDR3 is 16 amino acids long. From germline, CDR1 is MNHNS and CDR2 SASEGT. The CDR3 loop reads CASSEALGGGNQPQHF. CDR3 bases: TGTGCCAGCAGTGAAGCACTTGGAGGGGGCAATCAGCCCCAGCATTTT.

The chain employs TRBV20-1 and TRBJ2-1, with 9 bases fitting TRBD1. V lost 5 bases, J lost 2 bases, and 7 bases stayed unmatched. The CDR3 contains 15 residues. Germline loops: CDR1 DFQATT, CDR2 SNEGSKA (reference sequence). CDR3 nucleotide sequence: TGCAGTGCTGACCCGGGACAGGGACCCTACAATGAGCAGTTCTTC. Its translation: CSADPGQGPYNEQFF.

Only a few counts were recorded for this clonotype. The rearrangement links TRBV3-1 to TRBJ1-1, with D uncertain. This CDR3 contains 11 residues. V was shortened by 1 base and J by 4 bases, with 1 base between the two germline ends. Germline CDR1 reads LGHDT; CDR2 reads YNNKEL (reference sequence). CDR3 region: CASSQVTEAFF. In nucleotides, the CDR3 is TGTGCCAGCAGCCAAGTCACTGAAGCTTTCTTT.

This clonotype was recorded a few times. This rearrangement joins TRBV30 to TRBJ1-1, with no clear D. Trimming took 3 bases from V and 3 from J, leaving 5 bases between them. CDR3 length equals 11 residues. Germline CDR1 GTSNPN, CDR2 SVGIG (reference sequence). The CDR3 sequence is CAWRRDTEAFF. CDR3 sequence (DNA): TGTGCCTGGAGAAGGGACACTGAAGCTTTCTTT. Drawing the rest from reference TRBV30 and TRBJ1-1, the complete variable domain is SQTIHQWPATLVQPVGSPLSLECTVEGTSNPNLYWYRQAAGRGLQLLFYSVGIGQISSEVPQNLSASRPQDRQFILSSKKLLLSDSGFYLCAWRRDTEAFFGQGTRLTVV.

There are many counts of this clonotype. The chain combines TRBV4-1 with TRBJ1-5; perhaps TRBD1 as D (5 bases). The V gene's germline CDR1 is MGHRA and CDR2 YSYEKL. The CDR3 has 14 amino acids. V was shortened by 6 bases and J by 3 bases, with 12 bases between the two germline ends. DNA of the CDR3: TGCGCCAGCAGTTTTGAGGGACCCAATCAGCCCCAGCATTTT. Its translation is CASSFEGPNQPQHF.

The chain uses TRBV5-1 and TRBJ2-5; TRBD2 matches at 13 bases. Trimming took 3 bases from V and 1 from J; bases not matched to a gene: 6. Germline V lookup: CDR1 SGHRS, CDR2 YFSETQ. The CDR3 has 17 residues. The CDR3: CASSSGLAGVVQETQYF. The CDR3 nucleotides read TGCGCCAGCAGCTCCGGACTAGCGGGAGTGGTCCAAGAGACCCAGTACTTC.

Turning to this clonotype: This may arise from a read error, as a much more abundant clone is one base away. The CDR3 bases are TGTGTCAGCAGCCAGGATATAGCGGGAAATACGCAGTATTTT. Translating gives CVSSQDIAGNTQYF. The chain employs TRBV5-5 and TRBJ2-3, with TRBD2 matching 8 bases. In germline, CDR1 is SGHKS, CDR2 YYEKEE (reference sequence). The CDR3 contains 14 residues.

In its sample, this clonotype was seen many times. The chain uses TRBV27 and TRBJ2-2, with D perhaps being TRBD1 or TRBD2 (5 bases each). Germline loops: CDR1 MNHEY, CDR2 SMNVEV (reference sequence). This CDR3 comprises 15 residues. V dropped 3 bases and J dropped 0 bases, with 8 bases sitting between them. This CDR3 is CASSFEGPNTGELFF. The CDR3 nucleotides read TGTGCCAGCAGTTTTGAGGGACCGAACACCGGGGAGCTGTTTTTT.

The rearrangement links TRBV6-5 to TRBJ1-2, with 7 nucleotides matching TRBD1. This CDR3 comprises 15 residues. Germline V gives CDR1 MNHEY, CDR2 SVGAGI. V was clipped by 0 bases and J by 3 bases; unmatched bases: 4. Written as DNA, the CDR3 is TGTGCCAGCAGTTACTCCGACAGGGAATACTATGGCTACACCTTC. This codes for CASSYSDREYYGYTF.

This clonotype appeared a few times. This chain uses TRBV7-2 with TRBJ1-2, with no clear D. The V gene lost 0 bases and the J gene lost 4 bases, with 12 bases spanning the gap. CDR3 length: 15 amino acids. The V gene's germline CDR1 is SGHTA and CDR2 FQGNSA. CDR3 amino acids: CASSLARRLTYGYTF. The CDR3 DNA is TGTGCCAGCAGCTTAGCGCGCAGGCTTACCTATGGCTACACCTTC.

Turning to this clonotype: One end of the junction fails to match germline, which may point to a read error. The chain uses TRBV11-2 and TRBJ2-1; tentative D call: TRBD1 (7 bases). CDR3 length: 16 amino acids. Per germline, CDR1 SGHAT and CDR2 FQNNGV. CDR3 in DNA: TGTGCCAGCATTCCCTTTGGAGGGGGCTCCAACAATGAGCAGTTCTTC. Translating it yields CASIPFGGGSNNEQFF.

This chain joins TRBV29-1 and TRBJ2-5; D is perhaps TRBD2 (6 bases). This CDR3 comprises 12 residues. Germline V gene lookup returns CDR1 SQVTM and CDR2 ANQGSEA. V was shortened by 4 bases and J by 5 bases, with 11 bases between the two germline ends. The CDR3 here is CSVGGDLETQYF. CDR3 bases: TGCAGCGTTGGGGGGGATTTGGAGACCCAGTACTTC.